Sequencing of this T cell receptor (beta chain) was carried out in a study of OX40 agonist ivuxolimab in advanced cancers. The repertoire was sequenced with immunoSEQ multiplex PCR; TCRdb's copy has only in-frame clones and lacks some. The table has roughly 80,000 clones, around 90% seen once. Details on this clone: What it binds is unknown.

The study, taken as a whole, reports: Expanded clones were, on average, more numerous in CD8+ T cells than in CD4+.

The material sequenced was CD4+ or CD8+ T cells sorted from blood, taken in a trial of the OX40 agonist ivuxolimab. This TCR derives from an adult with an advanced solid tumor such as melanoma, head and neck, liver or kidney cancer.

The DNA of the CDR3 is TGTGCCAGCAGCTACCTGGGACAGGGGGCAAACTATGGCTACACCTTC. It codes for CASSYLGQGANYGYTF. The V call is TRBV27, the J call TRBJ1-2; TRBD1 agrees at 12 bases. V lost 6 bases, J lost 2 bases, and 7 bases stayed unmatched. The CDR3 is made up of 16 amino acids. Germline CDR1 reads MNHEY; CDR2 reads SMNVEV (reference sequence).